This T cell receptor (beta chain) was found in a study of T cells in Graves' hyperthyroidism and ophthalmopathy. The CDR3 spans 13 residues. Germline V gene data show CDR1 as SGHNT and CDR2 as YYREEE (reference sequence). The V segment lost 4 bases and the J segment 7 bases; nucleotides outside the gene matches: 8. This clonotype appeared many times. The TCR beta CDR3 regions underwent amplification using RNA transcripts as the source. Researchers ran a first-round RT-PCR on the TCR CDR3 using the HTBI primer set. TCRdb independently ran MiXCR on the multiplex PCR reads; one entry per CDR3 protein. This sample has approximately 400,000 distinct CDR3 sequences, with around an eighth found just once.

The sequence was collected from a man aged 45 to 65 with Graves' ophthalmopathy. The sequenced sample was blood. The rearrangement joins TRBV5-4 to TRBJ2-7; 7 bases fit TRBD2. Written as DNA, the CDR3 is TGTGCCAGCAGCCTCCTGGGAGGGGTTGAGCAGTACTTC. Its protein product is CASSLLGGVEQYF. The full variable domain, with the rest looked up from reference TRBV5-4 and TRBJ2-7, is ETGVTQSPTHLIKTRGQQVTLRCSSQSGHNTVSWYQQALGQGPQFIFQYYREEENGRGNFPPRFSGLQFPNYSSELNVNALELDDSALYLCASSLLGGVEQYFGPGTRLTVT.